One sample yielded the 21 T cell receptor delta chains listed below, sequenced in a study of gamma-delta T cells after stem cell transplantation. TCRdb ran CATT on the RT-PCR reads. The sample yields 2,400 or so delta-chain clones, around 40% seen once. Sequencing was carried out using gamma-delta T cells. These receptors were taken from a human donor. It is not recorded whose cells these are; they may come from a transplant donor.

The rearrangement joins TRDV2 to TRDJ1, with D tentatively TRDD3 (6 bases). V was cut by 3 bases and J by 2 bases, with 12 bases left in between. The CDR3 length is 14 residues. Germline CDR1 and CDR2: GEAIGNYY and EKD. In DNA, the CDR3 is TGTGCCTGTGACCCGATGGGGGGGACCGATAAACTCATCTTT. Its translation: CACDPMGGTDKLIF.

Turning to this clone: The junction departs from the called germline gene at one end, perhaps through a read error. The chain employs TRDV2 and TRDJ1; 11 bases are shared with TRDD3. Per germline, CDR1 GEAIGNYY and CDR2 EKD. The CDR3 runs to 19 residues. The CDR3 DNA is TGTGCCTGTGACTCCCTATCGGACCTCCTGGGGGATACTGGCGATAACCTCATCTTT. Its translation: CACDSLSDLLGDTGDNLIF.

V usage is TRDV1 and J usage is TRDJ1; possible D gene TRDD2, 5 bases. Trimming left V 3 bases short and J 0 bases short, with 20 bases between. The length of the CDR3 is 18 residues. Germline assignment: CDR1 TSWWSYY and CDR2 QGS. Here the CDR3 DNA reads TGTGCTCTTGGGGACCTACAACAGGGCTGTAATGACACCGATAAACTCATCTTT. Its protein product is CALGDLQQGCNDTDKLIF.

This clone was observed a handful of times. This could be a read error, since a much larger clone is one nucleotide away. This chain joins TRDV2 and TRDJ1, with 9 bases matching TRDD3. The CDR3 totals 18 residues. V gave up 4 bases and J gave up 3 bases; unmatched junction bases: 17. Germline-derived CDR1 and CDR2 are GEAIGNYY and EKD. CDR3 in DNA: TGTGCCTGTGAGCGGCTGAAGGATGCGGGGGATACTCCCGATAAACTCATCTTT. The encoded protein is CACERLKDAGDTPDKLIF.

About this clone: A junction end diverges from the germline sequence, so it may reflect a read error. The chain links TRDV2 to TRDJ1, with 11 nucleotides matching TRDD3. The CDR3 has 23 residues. Germline loops: CDR1 GEAIGNYY, CDR2 EKD. This chain's CDR3 is CACDTVRLPTVGDTPRYTDKLIF. The CDR3 bases are TGTGCCTGTGACACCGTGAGGCTTCCTACGGTGGGGGATACGCCTCGGTACACCGATAAACTCATCTTC.

This clone was seen a handful of times. With only one base between it and a far larger clone, this is likely a read error. The chain combines TRDV2 with TRDJ1, with D perhaps matching TRDD3 (5 bases). The V and J ends lost 1 base and 3 bases respectively, with 11 bases between them. Germline CDR1 and CDR2: GEAIGNYY and EKD. This CDR3 is built from 14 residues. The CDR3 region is CACDTVLAADKLIF. In DNA form, the CDR3 reads TGTGCCTGTGACACAGTACTGGCTGCCGATAAACTCATCTTT.

This rearrangement joins TRDV2 to TRDJ1; 8 bases line up with TRDD3. The CDR3 length is 18 residues. Losses at the gene ends were 3 bases for V and 0 bases for J; bases not matched to a gene: 14. Germline lookup yields CDR1 GEAIGNYY and CDR2 EKD. Here the CDR3 DNA reads TGTGCCTGTGACCCACTGGGGGCTACGTATCGGTACACCGATAAACTCATCTTT. Translated: CACDPLGATYRYTDKLIF.

This clone has only one observation. One junction end disagrees with the germline gene, perhaps due to a read error. The V call is TRDV2, the J call TRDJ1, with 11 bases that match TRDD3. This CDR3 has 19 amino acids. Germline values: CDR1 GEAIGNYY, CDR2 EKD. The CDR3 region is CACKPTYWGISLYTDNLIF. DNA of the CDR3: TGTGCCTGCAAACCTACTTACTGGGGGATATCCTTGTACACCGATAACCTCATCTTT.

There are a few counts of this clone. This chain uses TRDV2 with TRDJ1; 7 bases match TRDD3. The V segment lost 1 base and the J segment 0 bases; nucleotides outside the gene matches: 4. The CDR3 is 15 residues long. Per the germline V gene, CDR1 is GEAIGNYY and CDR2 is EKD. DNA of the CDR3: TGTGCCTGTGACACGGTGGATACGTACACCGATAAACTCATCTTT. Translated, it gives CACDTVDTYTDKLIF.

The chain couples TRDV2 to TRDJ1; TRDD3 matches at 8 bases. The CDR3 runs 17 residues. With 3 bases clipped from V and 0 bases from J, the junction kept 11 bases outside the gene matches. Germline values: CDR1 GEAIGNYY, CDR2 EKD. DNA of the CDR3: TGTGCCTGTGACTCCGTACTGGGGGCCAAGTACACCGATAAACTCATCTTT. It encodes CACDSVLGAKYTDKLIF.

This clone has just a few counts. The rearrangement uses TRDV2 and TRDJ1; 13 bases agree with TRDD3. The germline gives CDR1 GEAIGNYY, CDR2 EKD. V lost 3 bases to trimming and J lost 2 bases; unmatched junction nucleotides: 17. The CDR3 has 20 residues. CDR3 bases: TGTGCCTGTGACTCCGTACTGGGGGATACGCGGGGTTCTGGGACCGATAAACTCATCTTT. This sequence encodes CACDSVLGDTRGSGTDKLIF.

Turning to this clone: A far larger clone is off by one base, so a read error is likely. The sample carries other DNA sequences with the same CDR3. The chain links TRDV2 to TRDJ1; TRDD3 agrees at 13 bases. Germline V CDR1 and CDR2: GEAIGNYY, EKD. The CDR3 contains 17 residues. The trim removed 4 bases at V and 2 bases at J, leaving 9 bases unmatched. DNA of the CDR3: TGTGCCTGTGAATCCCTTACTGGGGGATACGAGACCGATAAACTCATCTTT. The encoded protein is CACESLTGGYETDKLIF.

The table lists this clone with a few counts. The germline gene is not matched at one end of the junction; a read error may be the cause. The rearrangement uses TRDV2 and TRDJ1; the match to TRDD3 covers 9 bases. The CDR3 spans 17 residues. Germline-derived CDR1 and CDR2 are GEAIGNYY and EKD. The CDR3 DNA sequence: TGTGCCTGTGACACCGTGGAGGCTGGGGGATCGGTAGATAAACCCATCTTT. It specifies CACDTVEAGGSVDKPIF.

V usage is TRDV2 and J usage is TRDJ1; tentatively, D is TRDD3 (5 bases). V dropped 0 bases and J dropped 0 bases, with 16 bases sitting between them. Germline CDR1 is GEAIGNYY and CDR2 is EKD. The CDR3 totals 17 residues. The chain's CDR3 is CACDTAWAPLYTDKLIF. CDR3 nucleotide sequence: TGTGCCTGTGACACCGCCTGGGCTCCTCTTTACACCGATAAACTCATCTTT.

This clone was counted between two and nine times. A much larger clone differs from this one at a single base, so this may be a read error. This sequence joins TRDV2 and TRDJ1, with TRDD3 matching over 8 bases. The CDR3 sequence is 14 residues long. The germline V gene encodes CDR1 GEAIGNYY and CDR2 EKD. CDR3 amino acids: CACDNLGDTDRLIF. The CDR3 coding sequence is TGTGCCTGTGACAACCTGGGGGACACCGATAGACTCATCTTT.

This clone is large by share. The rearrangement uses TRDV2 and TRDJ1, with 7 bases aligning to TRDD3. The germline V gene has CDR1 GEAIGNYY and CDR2 EKD. V was pared by 2 bases and J by 0 bases, with 2 bases of the junction left unmatched. This CDR3 has 14 amino acids. This CDR3 is CACDNLGDTDKLIF. The CDR3 DNA reads as TGTGCCTGTGACAACCTGGGGGACACCGATAAACTCATCTTT.

The chain links TRDV2 to TRDJ1; 8 bases are a match to TRDD3. The trim removed 4 bases at V and 4 bases at J, leaving 19 bases unmatched. CDR3 length equals 18 residues. Germline values: CDR1 GEAIGNYY, CDR2 EKD. The CDR3 region is CACDPLLGVPLRDDKLIF. The CDR3, as DNA: TGTGCCTGTGATCCCTTACTGGGGGTACCCTTAAGGGACGATAAACTCATCTTT.

With regard to this clone: A far larger clone is a single base away, which makes a read error likely. This sequence joins TRDV2 and TRDJ1, with 12 bases fitting TRDD3. The CDR3 spans 13 residues. Germline-derived CDR1 and CDR2 are GEAIGNYY and EKD. The V gene end was trimmed by 3 bases and the J gene end by 12 bases; junction bases not matched to a gene: 7. The CDR3, as DNA: TGTGCCTGTGACTCAGTACTGGGGGATACCGTCATCTTT. The encoded protein is CACDSVLGDTVIF.

This clone was observed a handful of times. At one end, the junction sequence differs from germline, possibly due to a read error. The chain recombines TRDV2 with TRDJ1, with 8 bases aligning to TRDD3. Germline CDR1 is GEAIGNYY and CDR2 is EKD. There are 20 residues in the CDR3. The CDR3 nucleotides read TGTGCCTGTGACACCGTCGCGCCGCCGACTGGGGGTTCATACACCGATACACTCATCTTT. Protein sequence: CACDTVAPPTGGSYTDTLIF.

The genes are TRDV2 and TRDJ1; 8 bases map to TRDD3. CDR3 size: 15 residues. The V and J ends lost 0 bases and 3 bases, in that order; junction bases with no gene match: 5. From germline, CDR1 is GEAIGNYY and CDR2 EKD. The DNA of the CDR3 is TGTGCCTGTGACACCGTGCTGGGGGAGCCCGATAAACTCATCTTT. Its translation: CACDTVLGEPDKLIF.

This clone was seen only once. The J gene is TRDJ1, the V gene TRDV2; TRDD3 aligns across 7 bases. Trimming removed 0 bases from V and 3 bases from J; junction bases left unmatched: 21. Germline V gene lookup returns CDR1 GEAIGNYY and CDR2 EKD. The CDR3 extends over 20 amino acids. This CDR3 is CACDTVPLGGRDFSADKLIF. DNA for the CDR3: TGTGCCTGTGACACCGTGCCCCTTGGGGGACGGGATTTCTCGGCCGATAAACTCATCTTT.